This record concerns one T cell receptor (beta chain) sequence. The length of the CDR3 is 16 residues. Trimming at V came to 8 bases and at J to 0 bases, leaving 6 bases not matched to a gene. Germline CDR1 reads LGHDT; CDR2 reads YNNKEL (reference sequence). This record comes from a study of blood T cell repertoires in COVID-19. Turning to the study itself: Acute and convalescent COVID-19 specimens originated in the United States, Italy and Spain. Sample material is recorded as cDNA or gDNA derived from T cells, B-cell-depleted T cells, or PBMCs.

The authors' processing: Using reference gene primer amplification, nucleated cell counts were estimated. TCRdb's copy holds only in-frame clones and misses some; the assay was immunoSEQ multiplex PCR. V, J and clone size were drawn from that table, and D and trimming were deduced from the DNA. The repertoire includes 30,000 to 45,000 clones, approximately 88% of them detected once, and 7% to 8.5% sits in the top ten. The origin of this receptor is a human donor in a cohort sampled during active COVID-19. Specimen: peripheral blood. The rearrangement joins TRBV3-1 (or the pseudogene TRBV3-2) to TRBJ2-6; TRBD1 matches at 8 bases. The CDR3 region is CASRQGRPSGANVLTF. The CDR3, as DNA: TGTGCCAGCCGACAGGGGAGGCCCTCTGGGGCCAACGTCCTGACTTTC.